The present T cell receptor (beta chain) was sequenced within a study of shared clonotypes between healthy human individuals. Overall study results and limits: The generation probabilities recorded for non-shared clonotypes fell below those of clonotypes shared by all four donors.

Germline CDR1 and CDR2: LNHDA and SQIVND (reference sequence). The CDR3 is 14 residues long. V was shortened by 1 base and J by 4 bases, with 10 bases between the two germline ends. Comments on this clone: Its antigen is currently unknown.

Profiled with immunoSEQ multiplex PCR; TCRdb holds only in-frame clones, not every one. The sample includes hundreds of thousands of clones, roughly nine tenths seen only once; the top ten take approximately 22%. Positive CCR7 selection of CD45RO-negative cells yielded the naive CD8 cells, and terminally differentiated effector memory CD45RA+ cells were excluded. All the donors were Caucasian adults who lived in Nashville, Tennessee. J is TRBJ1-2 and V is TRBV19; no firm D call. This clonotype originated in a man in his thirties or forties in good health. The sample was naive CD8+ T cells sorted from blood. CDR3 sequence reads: CASSIAAGGYGYTF. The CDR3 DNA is TGTGCCAGTAGTATAGCAGCGGGAGGCTATGGCTACACCTTC.